The entry that follows covers one TCR beta chain sequence. Its antigen is as yet unknown. The CDR3 extends over 14 amino acids. Looked up from germline, CDR1 is MNHEY and CDR2 is SVGEGT. The record originates from a study of CXCR3-negative and CXCR3-positive naive CD8 T cells. Study results and caveats: More hydrophobic TRB CDR3s were found in CXCR3-positive naive cells than in CXCR3-negative naive cells.

UMI-labeled 5' RACE yielded the TRB cDNA libraries. TCRdb reprocessed the 5' RACE reads and stores each CDR3 protein as one record, lacking DNA. Its table records about 86,000 distinct CDR3 sequences. This TCR derives from a human donor in good health. Some clones in this sample may be carry-over from other donors' samples. Sample: naive CXCR3+ CD8+ T cells from blood. Subset of the sample: CD45RO-CCR7+CD27+CD95- naive CD8+ T cells expressing CXCR3 (TNR3+). The V call is TRBV6-2 or TRBV6-3, the J call TRBJ1-5; there is no DNA to check the TCRdb D call of TRBD1. CDR3: CASFTGASNQPQHF.